This TCR beta chain was identified in a study of T cell responses to AZD1222 COVID-19 vaccine. Overall study results and limits: Donors skewed white British and female; clonal diversity was possibly underestimated.

Comment on this clone: Antigen unknown.

V shed 4 bases and J shed 1 base, with 10 bases lying between them. The length of the CDR3 is 14 residues. CDR1 SGHAT and CDR2 FQNNGV come from the germline V gene. Using immunoSEQ multiplex PCR, the repertoire was profiled, and TCRdb retains in-frame clones only, with some absent. The data show about 120,000 clones, 85% to 95% seen once. The sample here was peripheral blood, taken on day 0 of AZD1222 vaccination. The rearrangement joins TRBV11-2 to TRBJ1-1; D gene unclear. The TCR sequence derives from an adult in good health. The DNA of the CDR3 is TGTGCCAGCAGCTCACTCAAGGGGAACACTGAAGCTTTCTTT. Its protein product is CASSSLKGNTEAFF.